This TCR beta chain is from a study of blood T cells in healthy people across ages. CDR3 size: 15 residues. Germline assignment: CDR1 MGHRA and CDR2 YSYEKL. The germline V and J ends were trimmed by 4 bases and 7 bases, with 17 bases remaining between them. Primers used in a second PCR of roughly 7 to 12 cycles were a sample-barcoded 5' primer and a J-beta primer mix. TCRdb re-called the 5' RACE reads with MiXCR, one entry per CDR3 protein. This sample carries 1 million or so distinct CDR3 sequences, roughly 24% of them seen once, and the ten largest clones take around 0.75%. This clonotype was detected only a few times. Antigen: not known. Study-wide results and caveats: Long-lived donors exceeded aged donors in naive CD4+ cells and diversity.

The same data also went into a second study, on T cells of mothers and their children.

Sequenced input: blood. This clonotype originated in a girl aged 2-10 years in good health. The chain employs TRBV4-1 and TRBJ1-5; no reliable D call. This CDR3 reads CASSPTQTVVQPQHF. The CDR3 nucleotides read TGCGCCAGCAGCCCCACTCAAACCGTCGTACAGCCCCAGCATTTT.